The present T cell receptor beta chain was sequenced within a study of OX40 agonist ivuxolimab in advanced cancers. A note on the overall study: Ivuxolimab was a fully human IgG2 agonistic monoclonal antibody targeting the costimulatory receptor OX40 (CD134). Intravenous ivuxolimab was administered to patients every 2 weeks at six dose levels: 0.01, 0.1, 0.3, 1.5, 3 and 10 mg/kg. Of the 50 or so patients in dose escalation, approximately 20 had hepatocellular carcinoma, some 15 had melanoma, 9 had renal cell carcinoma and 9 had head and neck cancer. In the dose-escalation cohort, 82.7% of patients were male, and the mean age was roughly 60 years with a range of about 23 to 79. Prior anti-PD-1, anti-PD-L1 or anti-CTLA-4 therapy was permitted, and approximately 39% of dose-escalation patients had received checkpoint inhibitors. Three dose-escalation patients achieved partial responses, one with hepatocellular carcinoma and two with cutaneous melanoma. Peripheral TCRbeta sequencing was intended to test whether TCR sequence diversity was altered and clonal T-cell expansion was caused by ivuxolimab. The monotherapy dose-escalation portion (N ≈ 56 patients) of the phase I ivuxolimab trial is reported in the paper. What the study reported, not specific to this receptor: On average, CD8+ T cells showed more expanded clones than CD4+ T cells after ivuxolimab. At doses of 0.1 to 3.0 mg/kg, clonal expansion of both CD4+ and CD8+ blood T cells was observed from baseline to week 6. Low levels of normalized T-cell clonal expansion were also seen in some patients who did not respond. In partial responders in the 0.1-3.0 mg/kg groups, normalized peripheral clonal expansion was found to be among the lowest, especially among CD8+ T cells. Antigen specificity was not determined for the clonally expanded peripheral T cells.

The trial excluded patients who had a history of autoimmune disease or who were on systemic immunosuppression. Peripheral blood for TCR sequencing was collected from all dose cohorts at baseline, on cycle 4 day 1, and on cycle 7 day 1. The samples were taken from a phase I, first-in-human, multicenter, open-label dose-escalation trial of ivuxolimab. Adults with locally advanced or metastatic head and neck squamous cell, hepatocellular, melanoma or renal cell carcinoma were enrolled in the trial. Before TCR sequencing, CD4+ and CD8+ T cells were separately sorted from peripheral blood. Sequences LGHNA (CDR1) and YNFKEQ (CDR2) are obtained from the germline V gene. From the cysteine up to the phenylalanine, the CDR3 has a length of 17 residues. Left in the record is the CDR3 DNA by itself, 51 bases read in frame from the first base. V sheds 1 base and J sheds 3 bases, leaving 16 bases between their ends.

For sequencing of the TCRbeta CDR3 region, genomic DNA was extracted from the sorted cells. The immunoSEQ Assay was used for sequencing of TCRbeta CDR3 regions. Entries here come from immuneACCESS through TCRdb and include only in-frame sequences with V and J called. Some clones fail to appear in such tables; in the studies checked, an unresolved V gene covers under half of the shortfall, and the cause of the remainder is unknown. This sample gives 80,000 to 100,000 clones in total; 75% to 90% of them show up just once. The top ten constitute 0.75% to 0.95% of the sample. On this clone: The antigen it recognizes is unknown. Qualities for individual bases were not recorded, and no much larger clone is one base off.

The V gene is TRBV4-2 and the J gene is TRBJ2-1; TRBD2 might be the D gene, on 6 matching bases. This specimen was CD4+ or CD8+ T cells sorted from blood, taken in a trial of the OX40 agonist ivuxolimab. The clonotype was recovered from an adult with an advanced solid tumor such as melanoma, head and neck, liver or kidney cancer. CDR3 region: CASSQALGGMIYNEQFF. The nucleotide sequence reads TGTGCCAGCAGCCAAGCCTTGGGGGGAATGATCTACAATGAGCAGTTCTTC.